The rows below give T cell receptor beta chains drawn from one sample of a study of Ad26.COV2.S vaccination and SARS-CoV-2 variants. Generated by immunoSEQ multiplex PCR, the TCRdb table keeps only in-frame clones and is missing some. This table holds hundreds of thousands of clones, 89% found once. The sequenced sample was peripheral blood, obtained in a trial of Ad26.COV2.S vaccine versus placebo. These receptors originate from a person aged 18-65 years who received the Ad26.COV2.S COVID-19 vaccine or a placebo. CDR3s include the opening cysteine and the closing phenylalanine or tryptophan. The order of the fields is clone size, J gene, D gene, V gene, CDR3 protein, CDR3 DNA. D genes are given only for firm matches. Expanded clones get a size class; other rows say once, few or many, or leave the size out.

abundance: NA; j_gene: TRBJ2-7; d_gene: NA; v_gene: TRBV15; CDR3aa: CATSRVDRTDREQYF; CDR3nt: TGTGCCACCAGCAGAGTCGACCGGACAGATCGCGAGCAGTACTTC
abundance: NA; j_gene: TRBJ1-2; d_gene: TRBD1; v_gene: TRBV18; CDR3aa: CASSPGQDYGYTF; CDR3nt: TGTGCCAGCTCCCCTGGACAGGACTATGGCTACACCTTC
abundance: once; j_gene: TRBJ1-2; d_gene: NA; v_gene: TRBV29-1; CDR3aa: CSVGLGEDYGYTF; CDR3nt: TGCAGCGTTGGGCTCGGGGAGGACTATGGCTACACCTTC
abundance: NA; j_gene: TRBJ2-3; d_gene: TRBD2; v_gene: TRBV3-1/TRBV3-2; CDR3aa: CASSHSGGPGTDTQYF; CDR3nt: TGTGCCAGCAGCCATTCGGGGGGTCCAGGGACAGATACGCAGTATTTT
abundance: NA; j_gene: TRBJ1-1; d_gene: NA; v_gene: TRBV30; CDR3aa: CAWGYGRDTEAFF; CDR3nt: TGTGCCTGGGGCTACGGCAGGGACACTGAAGCTTTCTTT
abundance: NA; j_gene: TRBJ2-2; d_gene: NA; v_gene: TRBV11-3; CDR3aa: CASSKRTVIDTGELFF; CDR3nt: TGTGCCAGCAGCAAGCGGACAGTCATCGACACCGGGGAGCTGTTTTTT
abundance: NA; j_gene: TRBJ1-4; d_gene: NA; v_gene: TRBV7-9; CDR3aa: CASSLGTATNEKLFF; CDR3nt: TGTGCCAGCAGCTTGGGGACCGCAACTAATGAAAAACTGTTTTTT
abundance: few; j_gene: TRBJ1-4; d_gene: NA; v_gene: TRBV7-9; CDR3aa: CASRTGDNEKLFF; CDR3nt: TGTGCCAGCAGGACTGGGGACAATGAAAAACTGTTTTTT
abundance: NA; j_gene: TRBJ2-5; d_gene: TRBD1; v_gene: TRBV19; CDR3aa: CASSSRQGLRETQYF; CDR3nt: TGTGCCAGTAGTTCACGACAGGGGCTACGGGAGACCCAGTACTTC
abundance: NA; j_gene: TRBJ2-3; d_gene: TRBD1; v_gene: TRBV5-5; CDR3aa: CASSLGPGGDADTQYF; CDR3nt: TGTGCCAGCAGCTTGGGACCAGGGGGCGATGCAGATACGCAGTATTTT
abundance: NA; j_gene: TRBJ1-1; d_gene: NA; v_gene: TRBV7-3; CDR3aa: CASSLQAFATEAFF; CDR3nt: TGTGCCAGCAGCTTACAAGCATTCGCCACTGAAGCTTTCTTT
abundance: NA; j_gene: TRBJ2-7; d_gene: NA; v_gene: TRBV30; CDR3aa: CAWSVPPPAYEQYF; CDR3nt: TGTGCCTGGAGTGTCCCTCCCCCTGCCTACGAGCAGTACTTC
abundance: NA; j_gene: TRBJ2-2; d_gene: NA; v_gene: TRBV18; CDR3aa: CASSPQGTGELFF; CDR3nt: TGTGCCAGCTCACCACAGGGAACCGGGGAGCTGTTTTTT
abundance: NA; j_gene: TRBJ2-1; d_gene: TRBD2; v_gene: TRBV7-6; CDR3aa: CASSLVLAGEENEQFF; CDR3nt: TGTGCCAGCAGCTTGGTGCTAGCGGGAGAAGAGAATGAGCAGTTCTTC
abundance: NA; j_gene: TRBJ2-7; d_gene: TRBD2; v_gene: TRBV5-4; CDR3aa: CASSSASGNSYEQYF; CDR3nt: TGTGCCAGCAGCTCCGCTAGCGGGAACTCCTACGAGCAGTACTTC
abundance: NA; j_gene: TRBJ2-7; d_gene: TRBD1; v_gene: TRBV6-5; CDR3aa: CASSYSEGASYEQYF; CDR3nt: TGTGCCAGCAGTTACTCAGAGGGGGCCTCCTACGAGCAGTACTTC
abundance: NA; j_gene: TRBJ1-1; d_gene: NA; v_gene: TRBV25-1; CDR3aa: CASGGAPSVGTEAFF; CDR3nt: TGTGCCAGCGGGGGAGCCCCCAGTGTTGGCACTGAAGCTTTCTTT
abundance: NA; j_gene: TRBJ1-3; d_gene: TRBD1; v_gene: TRBV5-1; CDR3aa: CASGTGTATAGNTIYF; CDR3nt: TGCGCCAGCGGCACCGGGACAGCGACAGCTGGAAACACCATATATTTT
abundance: NA; j_gene: TRBJ2-5; d_gene: TRBD1; v_gene: TRBV7-7; CDR3aa: CASSLEGTGLETQYF; CDR3nt: TGTGCTAGCAGCTTAGAGGGGACAGGTTTAGAGACCCAGTACTTC
abundance: NA; j_gene: TRBJ2-2; d_gene: TRBD2; v_gene: TRBV15; CDR3aa: CATSRGLAGANTGELFF; CDR3nt: TGTGCCACCAGTAGGGGGCTAGCGGGGGCAAACACCGGGGAGCTGTTTTTT
abundance: NA; j_gene: TRBJ2-5; d_gene: NA; v_gene: TRBV7-2; CDR3aa: CASSPPRGRQETQYF; CDR3nt: TGTGCCAGCAGTCCCCCCAGGGGAAGACAAGAGACCCAGTACTTC
abundance: once; j_gene: TRBJ2-1; d_gene: NA; v_gene: TRBV7-9; CDR3aa: CASSKLESYEQFF; CDR3nt: TGTGCCAGCAGCAAATTAGAGTCGTATGAGCAGTTCTTC
abundance: NA; j_gene: TRBJ1-2; d_gene: NA; v_gene: TRBV3-1/TRBV3-2; CDR3aa: CASSRGRGYTF; CDR3nt: TGTGCCAGCAGCCGGGGACGTGGCTACACCTTC
abundance: NA; j_gene: TRBJ2-3; d_gene: TRBD2; v_gene: TRBV24-1; CDR3aa: CATSDLGLAGTDTQYF; CDR3nt: TGTGCCACCAGTGATTTGGGGCTAGCGGGGACAGATACGCAGTATTTT